This T cell receptor (beta chain) was captured by sequencing in a study of glioma-infiltrating T cells. General observations from the study: Only very few CDR3 sequences appeared in both tissue and blood. Gliomas, especially low-grade, showed above-expected tissue-blood divergence; non-neoplastic patients showed below.

TCR alpha and beta CDR3 regions were amplified from RNA using iRepertoire nested multiplex PCR. Tissue mRNA or PBMC total RNA, roughly 95-400 ng, went into one-step reverse transcription and amplification. TCRdb passed the multiplex PCR reads through MiXCR, listing each CDR3 protein once. There are about 140,000 distinct CDR3 sequences in the sample; about 39% occur only once, and 20% to 25% lies in the top ten. This clonotype has only a few counts. Its antigen is as yet unknown. The CDR3 extends over 17 amino acids. With 3 bases clipped from V and 4 bases from J, the junction kept 12 bases outside the gene matches. CDR1 and CDR2 from the germline V gene are MNHEY and SVGAGI.

The J gene is TRBJ1-2, the V gene TRBV6-5; 9 nucleotides align to TRBD1. This TCR came from a human donor with low-grade glioma or glioblastoma, undergoing nonglioma brain surgery, or in good health (not recorded which). The sample comprised glioma tissue, nonneoplastic brain tissue, or PBMCs (not recorded which). Here the CDR3 DNA reads TGTGCCAGCAGTTATTCTTCCACAGGGGGCTCAAGCTATGGCTACACCTTC. Its translation: CASSYSSTGGSSYGYTF.